The clone carrying this T cell receptor (beta chain) was seen only once. What it binds is not known. All the people who gave samples were healthy bone marrow donors. The PCR was carried out with 60 Vbeta primers and 13 Jbeta primers. Produced via immunoSEQ multiplex PCR; TCRdb's table is partial and in-frame only. The sample contains fewer than 250,000 clones, around 80% of which appear only once. These data originate in a study of cytomegalovirus exposure and HLA in healthy donors. Notes on the study in general: The authors listed around 150 TCR beta chains as cytomegalovirus-associated. The authors assumed roughly uniform sequencing depth across donors for presence/absence analyses. Reportedly, fewer N-insertions than the approximately 700-donor mean appeared in an Asian-associated ancestry cluster in a later analysis.

The origin of this receptor is a man younger than 40 in good health and CMV-seronegative. Source material: PBMCs.

The DNA of the CDR3 is TGTGCCAGCAGCTTACTAGCCCTCTATAATTCACCCCTCCACTTT. Its translation: CASSLLALYNSPLHF. V and J are TRBV11-2 and TRBJ1-6; D is unresolved. CDR3 size: 15 residues. Per germline, CDR1 SGHAT and CDR2 FQNNGV. V was clipped by 2 bases and J by 3 bases, with 8 bases between them.